One sample yielded the 13 T cell receptor beta chains listed below, sequenced in a study of blood T cell repertoires in COVID-19. Sequencing was performed with immunoSEQ multiplex PCR; in TCRdb, only in-frame clones are kept and a portion is missing. Found here are about 110,000 clones, over 80% of them singletons; the top ten hold approximately 0.76%. The sample was peripheral blood. The receptors come from a woman aged 70-85 years with acute or convalescent COVID-19.

The chain employs TRBV5-1 and TRBJ1-2; D is perhaps TRBD1 (5 bases). Germline V gene lookup returns CDR1 SGHRS and CDR2 YFSETQ. The length of the CDR3 is 14 residues. The V and J ends lost 0 bases and 3 bases respectively, with 9 bases between them. The CDR3 spells CASSLVPGDYGYTF. CDR3 DNA sequence: TGCGCCAGCAGCTTGGTCCCGGGGGACTATGGCTACACCTTC.

This rearrangement joins TRBV18 to TRBJ1-2; 10 bases line up with TRBD1. This CDR3 is 15 amino acids long. V lost 8 bases to trimming and J lost 3 bases; unmatched junction nucleotides: 9. CDR1 KGHSH and CDR2 LQKENI come from the germline V gene. This CDR3 is CASTRQGAGHYGYTF. As DNA, the CDR3 is TGTGCCAGCACCAGACAGGGGGCGGGCCACTATGGCTACACCTTC.

For the CDR3, the DNA is TGTGCCAGCAGCTTGGGAGGGGATCAGCCCCAGCATTTT. Protein sequence: CASSLGGDQPQHF. V usage is TRBV7-3 and J usage is TRBJ1-5; D is possibly TRBD1 (5 bases). The CDR3 consists of 13 residues. Trimming shortened V by 3 bases and J by 5 bases, and 8 bases separated the two germline ends. Germline CDR1 is SGHTA and CDR2 is FQGTGA.

This clone turned up a few times. V gene TRBV3-1 (or the pseudogene TRBV3-2) combines with J gene TRBJ1-6; no firm D call. CDR3 length: 17 residues. V lost 0 bases, J lost 0 bases, and 9 bases lay in between. Germline V gives CDR1 LGHDT, CDR2 YNNKEL (reference sequence). CDR3 sequence (DNA): TGTGCCAGCAGCCAAGATTGGCGGCTCTCCTATAATTCACCCCTCCACTTT. Translation gives CASSQDWRLSYNSPLHF.

The V call is TRBV10-2, the J call TRBJ2-1; 10 bases line up with TRBD2. Losses at the gene ends were 6 bases for V and 9 bases for J; bases not matched to a gene: 11. CDR1 and CDR2 from the germline V gene are WSHSY and SAAADI. The CDR3 is 15 residues long. Here the CDR3 reads CASRSAGGASREQFF. The CDR3 nucleotides read TGCGCCAGCAGATCAGCGGGGGGGGCCTCTCGTGAGCAGTTCTTC.

This chain links TRBV29-1 with TRBJ1-2; D gene uncertain. The CDR3 is 12 amino acids. CDR1 and CDR2 from the germline V gene are SQVTM and ANQGSEA. V was shortened by 7 bases and J by 4 bases, with 13 bases between the two germline ends. CDR3 amino acids: CSGQEVFYGYTF. The CDR3 nucleotides read TGCAGCGGCCAGGAGGTATTCTATGGCTACACCTTC. The full variable domain, with the rest looked up from reference TRBV29-1 and TRBJ1-2, is SAVISQKPSRDICQRGTSLTIQCQVDSQVTMMFWYRQQPGQSLTLIATANQGSEATYESGFVIDKFPISRPNLTFSTLTVSNMSPEDSSIYLCSGQEVFYGYTFGSGTRLTVV.

This chain uses TRBV7-3 with TRBJ2-2; 11 bases match TRBD2. Germline assignment: CDR1 SGHTA and CDR2 FQGTGA. V gave up 4 bases and J gave up 6 bases; unmatched junction bases: 4. This CDR3 comprises 15 residues. As DNA, the CDR3 is TGTGCCAGCAGCTCCCCGGGACTAGCGGCCGGGGAGCTGTTTTTT. This encodes CASSSPGLAAGELFF.

The chain uses TRBV7-2 and TRBJ2-3; weak D call: TRBD2 (5 bases). Germline V lookup: CDR1 SGHTA, CDR2 FQGNSA. Trimming removed 5 bases from V and 5 bases from J, with 14 bases in between. The CDR3 loop spans 14 amino acids. The CDR3 DNA reads as TGTGCCAGCAGCCGGACTTCCTTGGGAGATACGCAGTATTTT. This translates into CASSRTSLGDTQYF.

J is TRBJ2-5 and V is TRBV5-6; 8 nucleotides match TRBD1. CDR3 length equals 14 residues. The ends lost 4 bases at V and 4 bases at J; junction bases unmatched: 6. The germline V gene encodes CDR1 SGHDT and CDR2 YYEEEE. As DNA, the CDR3 is TGTGCCAGCAGCCCGGACAGGGTTGGAGAGACCCAGTACTTC. Its translation is CASSPDRVGETQYF.

The count of this clone is one. The chain uses TRBV23-1 and TRBJ2-2; D is unresolved. TRBV23-1 is placed among ORFs of uncertain function. V was shortened by 2 bases and J by 6 bases, with 7 bases between the two germline ends. The CDR3 spans 13 residues. CDR3 sequence: CASSQAAPGELFF. Written as DNA, the CDR3 is TGCGCCAGCAGTCAAGCGGCCCCCGGGGAGCTGTTTTTT.

The gene calls are TRBV5-4 and TRBJ2-3, with D possibly TRBD1 on 6 matching bases. CDR3 size: 12 residues. Germline V gene data show CDR1 as SGHNT and CDR2 as YYREEE (reference sequence). Trimming removed 4 bases from V and 10 bases from J, with 13 bases in between. CDR3 in DNA: TGTGCCAGCAGCCAACAGGGTCTTCCGCAGTATTTT. Amino acid sequence: CASSQQGLPQYF.

The gene calls are TRBV19 and TRBJ2-1; 10 nucleotides line up with TRBD2. After removal of 1 base from V and 8 bases from J, the junction contained 8 bases not matched to a gene. The germline V gene encodes CDR1 LNHDA and CDR2 SQIVND (reference sequence). This CDR3 is built from 16 residues. CDR3: CASSIGGAGGIDEQFF. CDR3 bases: TGTGCCAGTAGTATAGGGGGAGCGGGAGGGATCGATGAGCAGTTCTTC.

Written as DNA, the CDR3 is TGTGCCAGCACCAAGGACAGGGAGGGCACAGATACGCAGTATTTT. It translates to CASTKDREGTDTQYF. The rearrangement links TRBV21-1 to TRBJ2-3; the table's D call of TRBD1 was not tested on the DNA. TRBV21-1 has pseudogene status. This CDR3 has 15 amino acids.